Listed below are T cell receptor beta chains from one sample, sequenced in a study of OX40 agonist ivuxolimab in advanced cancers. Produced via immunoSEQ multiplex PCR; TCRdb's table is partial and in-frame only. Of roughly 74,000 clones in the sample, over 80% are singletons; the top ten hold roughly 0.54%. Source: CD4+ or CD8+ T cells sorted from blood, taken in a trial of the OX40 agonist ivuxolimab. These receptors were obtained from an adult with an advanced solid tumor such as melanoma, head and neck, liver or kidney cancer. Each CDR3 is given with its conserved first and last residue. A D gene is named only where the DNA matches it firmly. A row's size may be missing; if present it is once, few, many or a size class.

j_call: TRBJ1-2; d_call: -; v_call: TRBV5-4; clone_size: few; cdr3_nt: TGTGCCAGCAGGCGACCGGGACTCAGGCATGGCTACACCTTC; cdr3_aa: CASRRPGLRHGYTF
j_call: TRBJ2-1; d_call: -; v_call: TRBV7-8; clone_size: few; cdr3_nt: TGTGCCAGCAGCGGGGTGGGTGGTAATGAGCAGTTCTTC; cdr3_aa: CASSGVGGNEQFF
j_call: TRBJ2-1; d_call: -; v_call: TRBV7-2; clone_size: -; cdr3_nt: TGTGCCAGCAGCCGCCTACCAGACTCTCCGCAGTTCTTC; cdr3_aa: CASSRLPDSPQFF
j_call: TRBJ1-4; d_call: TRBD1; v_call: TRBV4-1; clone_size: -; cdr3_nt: TGCGCCAGCACGTCAGGGGGTTATAATGAAAAACTGTTTTTT; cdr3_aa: CASTSGGYNEKLFF
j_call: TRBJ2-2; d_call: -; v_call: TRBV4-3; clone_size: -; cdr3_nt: TGCGCCAGCAGCCAAGAGGTCGGGGAGCTGTTTTTT; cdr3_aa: CASSQEVGELFF
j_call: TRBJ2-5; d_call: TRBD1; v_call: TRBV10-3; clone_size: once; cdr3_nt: TGTGCCATCAGCCAGACAGGGGGGGGAGAGACCCAGTACTTC; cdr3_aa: CAISQTGGGETQYF
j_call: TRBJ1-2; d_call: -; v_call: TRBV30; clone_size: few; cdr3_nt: TGTGCCTGGAGTTGGACAGTAAACTATGGCTACACCTTC; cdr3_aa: CAWSWTVNYGYTF
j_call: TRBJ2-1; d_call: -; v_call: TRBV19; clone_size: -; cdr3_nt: TGTGCCAGTAGTATAGCGGCCAGGGCGGTCGATGAGCAGTTCTTC; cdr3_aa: CASSIAARAVDEQFF
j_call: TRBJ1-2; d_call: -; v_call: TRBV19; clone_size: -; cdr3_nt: TGTGCCAGTAGTATGGAGATCGACTATGGCTACACCTTC; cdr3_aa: CASSMEIDYGYTF
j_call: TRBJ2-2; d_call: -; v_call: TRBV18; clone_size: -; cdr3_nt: TGTGCCAGCTCACTACTACTTTCCTCAGGGTTTGCCACCGGGGAGCTGTTTTTT; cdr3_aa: CASSLLLSSGFATGELFF
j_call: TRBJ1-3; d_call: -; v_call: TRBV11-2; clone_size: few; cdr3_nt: TGTGCCAGCAGCTTACGGGGGTATGGGGACACCATATATTTT; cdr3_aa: CASSLRGYGDTIYF
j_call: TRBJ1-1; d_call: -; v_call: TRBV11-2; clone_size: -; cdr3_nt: TGTGCCAGCAGCCCAGTGGGACCCAGGAACACTGAAGCTTTCTTT; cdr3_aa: CASSPVGPRNTEAFF
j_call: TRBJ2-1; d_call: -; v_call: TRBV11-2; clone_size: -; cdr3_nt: TGTGCCAGCAGCCCCGTGGGCCTGGGTTACAATGAGCAGTTCTTC; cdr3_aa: CASSPVGLGYNEQFF
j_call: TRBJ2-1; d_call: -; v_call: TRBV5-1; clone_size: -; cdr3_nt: TGCGCCAGCAGCGTGGACGGAGACCGATCCAAAGGGCAGTTCTTC; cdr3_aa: CASSVDGDRSKGQFF
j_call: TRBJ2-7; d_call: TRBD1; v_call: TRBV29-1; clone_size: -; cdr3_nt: TGCAGCGTTGACATAGGGACAGGGTTTACCTACGAGCAGTACTTC; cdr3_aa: CSVDIGTGFTYEQYF
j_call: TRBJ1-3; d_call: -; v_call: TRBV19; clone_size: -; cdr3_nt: TGTGCCAGTATCAGCTCTGGAAACACCATATATTTT; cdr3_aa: CASISSGNTIYF
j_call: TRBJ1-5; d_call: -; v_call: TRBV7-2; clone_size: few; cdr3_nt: TGTGCCAGCAGTCGTAGGTACAATCAGCCCCAGCATTTT; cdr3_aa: CASSRRYNQPQHF
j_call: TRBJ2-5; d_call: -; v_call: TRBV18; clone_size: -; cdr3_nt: TGTGCCAGCTCACCCCACAAGGGGGAGACCCAGTACTTC; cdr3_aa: CASSPHKGETQYF
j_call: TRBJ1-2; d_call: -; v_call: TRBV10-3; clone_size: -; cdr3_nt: TGTGCCATCAGGGATACAGGGTGGAGATATGGCTACACCTTC; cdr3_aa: CAIRDTGWRYGYTF
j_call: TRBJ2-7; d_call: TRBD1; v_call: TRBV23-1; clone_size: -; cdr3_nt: TGCGCCAGCAGGACAGGGTCCTACGAGCAGTACTTC; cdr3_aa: CASRTGSYEQYF